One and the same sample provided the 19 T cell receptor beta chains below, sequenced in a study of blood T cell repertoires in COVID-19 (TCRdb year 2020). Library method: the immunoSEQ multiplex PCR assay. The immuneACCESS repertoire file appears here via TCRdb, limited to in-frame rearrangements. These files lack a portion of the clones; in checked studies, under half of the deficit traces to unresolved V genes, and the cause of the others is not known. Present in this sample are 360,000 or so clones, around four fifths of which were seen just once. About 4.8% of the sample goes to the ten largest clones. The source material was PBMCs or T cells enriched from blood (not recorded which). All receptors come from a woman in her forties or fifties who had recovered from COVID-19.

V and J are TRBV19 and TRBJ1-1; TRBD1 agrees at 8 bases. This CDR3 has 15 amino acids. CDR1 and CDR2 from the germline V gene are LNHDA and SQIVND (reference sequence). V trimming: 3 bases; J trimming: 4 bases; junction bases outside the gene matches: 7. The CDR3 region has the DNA TGTGCCAGTAGTATGGCGAGCAGGGGGCTCACTGAAGCTTTCTTT. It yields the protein CASSMASRGLTEAFF.

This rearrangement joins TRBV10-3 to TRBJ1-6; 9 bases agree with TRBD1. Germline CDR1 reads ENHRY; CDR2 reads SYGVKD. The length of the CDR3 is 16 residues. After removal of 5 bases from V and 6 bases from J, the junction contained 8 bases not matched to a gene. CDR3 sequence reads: CAISTDRGVANSPLHF. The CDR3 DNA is TGTGCCATCAGTACCGACAGGGGGGTCGCTAATTCACCCCTCCACTTT.

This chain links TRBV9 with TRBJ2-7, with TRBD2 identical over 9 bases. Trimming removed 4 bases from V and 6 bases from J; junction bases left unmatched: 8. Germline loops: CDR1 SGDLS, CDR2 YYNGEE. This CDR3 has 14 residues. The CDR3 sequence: CASSPRPSGTEQYF. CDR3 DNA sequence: TGTGCCAGCAGCCCTCGTCCTAGCGGGACCGAGCAGTACTTC.

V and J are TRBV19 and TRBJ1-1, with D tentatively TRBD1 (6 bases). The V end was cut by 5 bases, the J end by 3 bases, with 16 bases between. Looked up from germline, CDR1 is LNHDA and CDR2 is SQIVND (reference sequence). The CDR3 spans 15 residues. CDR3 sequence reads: CASSPPGTFYTEAFF. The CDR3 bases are TGTGCCAGTAGTCCCCCCGGGACATTCTACACTGAAGCTTTCTTT.

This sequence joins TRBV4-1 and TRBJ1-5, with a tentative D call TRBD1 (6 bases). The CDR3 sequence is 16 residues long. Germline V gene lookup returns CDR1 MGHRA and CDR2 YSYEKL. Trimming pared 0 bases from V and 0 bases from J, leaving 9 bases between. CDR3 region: CASSQDKGHSNQPQHF. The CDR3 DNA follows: TGCGCCAGCAGCCAAGATAAGGGACATAGCAATCAGCCCCAGCATTTT.

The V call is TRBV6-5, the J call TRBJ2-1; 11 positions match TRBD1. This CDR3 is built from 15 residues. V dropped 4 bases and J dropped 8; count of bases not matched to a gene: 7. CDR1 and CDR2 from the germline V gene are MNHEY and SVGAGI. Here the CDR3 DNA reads TGTGCCAGCAGTTCCTCGGGACAGGGGGTAGATGAGCAGTTCTTC. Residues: CASSSSGQGVDEQFF.

The CDR3 sequence is CASSISTAANYGYTF. As DNA, the CDR3 is TGTGCCAGTAGTATAAGCACAGCCGCTAACTATGGCTACACCTTC. This rearrangement joins TRBV19 to TRBJ1-2; D uncertain. Germline V gives CDR1 LNHDA, CDR2 SQIVND (reference sequence). The CDR3 runs 15 residues. Trimming shortened V by 2 bases and J by 0 bases, and 10 bases separated the two germline ends.

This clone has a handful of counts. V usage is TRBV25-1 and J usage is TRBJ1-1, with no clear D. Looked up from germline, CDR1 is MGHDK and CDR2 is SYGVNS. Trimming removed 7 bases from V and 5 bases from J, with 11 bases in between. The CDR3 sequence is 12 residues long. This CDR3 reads CASTIRSTEAFF. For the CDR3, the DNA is TGTGCCAGCACAATCCGGAGTACTGAAGCTTTCTTT. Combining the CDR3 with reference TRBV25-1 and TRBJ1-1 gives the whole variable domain EADIYQTPRYLVIGTGKKITLECSQTMGHDKMYWYQQDPGMELHLIHYSYGVNSTEKGDLSSESTVSRIRTEHFPLTLESARPSHTSQYLCASTIRSTEAFFGQGTRLTVV.

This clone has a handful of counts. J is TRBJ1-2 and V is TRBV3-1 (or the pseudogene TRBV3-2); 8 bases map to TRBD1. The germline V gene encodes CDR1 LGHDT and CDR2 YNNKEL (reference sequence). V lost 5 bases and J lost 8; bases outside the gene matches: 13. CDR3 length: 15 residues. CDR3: CASSASTGEWEGYTF. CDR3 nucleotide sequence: TGTGCCAGCAGCGCATCGACAGGGGAATGGGAAGGCTACACCTTC.

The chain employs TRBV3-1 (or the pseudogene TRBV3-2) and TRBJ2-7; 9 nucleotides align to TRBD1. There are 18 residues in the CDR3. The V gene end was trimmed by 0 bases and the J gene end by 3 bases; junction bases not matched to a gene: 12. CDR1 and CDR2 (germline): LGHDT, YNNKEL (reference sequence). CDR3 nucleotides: TGTGCCAGCAGCCAAGATTTTCCCCGGACAGGGGATATCTACGAGCAGTACTTC. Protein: CASSQDFPRTGDIYEQYF.

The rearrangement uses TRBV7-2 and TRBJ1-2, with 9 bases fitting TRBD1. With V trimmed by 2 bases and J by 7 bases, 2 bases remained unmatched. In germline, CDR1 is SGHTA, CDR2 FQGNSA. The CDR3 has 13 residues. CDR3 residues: CASSLLDRGGYTF. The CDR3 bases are TGTGCCAGCAGCTTACTGGACAGGGGTGGCTACACCTTC.

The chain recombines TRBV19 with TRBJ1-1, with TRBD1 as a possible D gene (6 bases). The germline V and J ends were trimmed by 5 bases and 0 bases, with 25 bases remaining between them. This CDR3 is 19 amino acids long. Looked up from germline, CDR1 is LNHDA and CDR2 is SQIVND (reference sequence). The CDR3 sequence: CASSPLPGQGRGMNTEAFF. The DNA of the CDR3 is TGTGCCAGTAGTCCCCTGCCTGGTCAGGGGAGGGGAATGAACACTGAAGCTTTCTTT. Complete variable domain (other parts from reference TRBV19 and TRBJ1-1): DGGITQSPKYLFRKEGQNVTLSCEQNLNHDAMYWYRQDPGQGLRLIYYSQIVNDFQKGDIAEGYSVSREKKESFPLTVTSAQKNPTAFYLCASSPLPGQGRGMNTEAFFGQGTRLTVV.

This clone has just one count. The CDR3: CASQLQGADTQYF. CDR3 bases: TGTGCCAGCCAACTGCAGGGCGCAGATACGCAGTATTTT. The chain has TRBV3-1 (or the pseudogene TRBV3-2) and TRBJ2-3, with D possibly being TRBD1 (5 bases). Trimming shortened V by 8 bases and J by 4 bases, and 13 bases separated the two germline ends. From germline, CDR1 is LGHDT and CDR2 YNNKEL (reference sequence). The CDR3 is 13 amino acids.

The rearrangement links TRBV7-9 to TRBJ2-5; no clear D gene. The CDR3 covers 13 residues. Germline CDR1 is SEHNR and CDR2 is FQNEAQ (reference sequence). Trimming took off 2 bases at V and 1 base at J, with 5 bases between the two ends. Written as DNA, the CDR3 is TGTGCCAGCAGCTTACCCGGCCAAGAGACCCAGTACTTC. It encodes CASSLPGQETQYF.

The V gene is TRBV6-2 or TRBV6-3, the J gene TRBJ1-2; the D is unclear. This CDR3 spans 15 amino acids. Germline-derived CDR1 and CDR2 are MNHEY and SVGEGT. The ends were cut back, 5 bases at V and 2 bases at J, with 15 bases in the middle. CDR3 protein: CASSIRGERNYGYTF. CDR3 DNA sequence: TGTGCCAGCAGTATCAGAGGAGAAAGAAACTATGGCTACACCTTC.

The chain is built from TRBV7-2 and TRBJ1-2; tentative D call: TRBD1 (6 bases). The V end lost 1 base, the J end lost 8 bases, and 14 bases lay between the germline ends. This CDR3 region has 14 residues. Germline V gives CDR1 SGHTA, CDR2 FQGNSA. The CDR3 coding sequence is TGTGCCAGCAGCTTAGAGCAGGGGTCGGCAGGCTACACCTTC. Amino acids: CASSLEQGSAGYTF.

The CDR3 loop is CASSQDPTGMNTEAFF. The CDR3 DNA reads TGCGCCAGCAGCCAAGACCCAACAGGGATGAACACTGAAGCTTTCTTT. This chain connects TRBV4-3 to TRBJ1-1, with D possibly being TRBD1 (6 bases). CDR1 and CDR2 (germline): LGHNA, YSLEER. The length of the CDR3 is 16 residues. V was trimmed by 0 bases and J by 0 bases, leaving 11 bases between them.

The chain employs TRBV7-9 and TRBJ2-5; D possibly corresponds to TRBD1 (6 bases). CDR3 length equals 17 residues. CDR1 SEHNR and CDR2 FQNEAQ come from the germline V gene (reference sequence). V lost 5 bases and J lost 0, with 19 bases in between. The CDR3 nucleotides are TGTGCCAGCAGCAGAGTAGATCGGACAGCATACCAAGAGACCCAGTACTTC. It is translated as CASSRVDRTAYQETQYF.

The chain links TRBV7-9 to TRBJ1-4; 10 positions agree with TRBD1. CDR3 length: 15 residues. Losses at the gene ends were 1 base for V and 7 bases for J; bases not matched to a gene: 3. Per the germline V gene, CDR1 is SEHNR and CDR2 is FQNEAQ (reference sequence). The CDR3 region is CASSLGDRGFEKLFF. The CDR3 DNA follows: TGTGCCAGCAGCTTAGGGGACAGGGGATTTGAAAAACTGTTTTTT.